A selection of T cell receptor beta chains follows, all from one sample in a study of blood T cell repertoires in COVID-19. TCRdb keeps only in-frame clones here, not all; method: immunoSEQ multiplex PCR. The table records roughly 91,000 clones, 70% to 85% of them present only once. The sequenced material came from peripheral blood. These receptors all come from a man between 65 and 85 years old with acute or convalescent COVID-19. CDR3s include the opening cysteine and the closing phenylalanine or tryptophan. D genes are given only for firm matches. Expanded clones get a size class; other rows say once, few or many, or leave the size out.

clone_size: .
j_call: TRBJ1-2
d_call: TRBD1
v_call: TRBV2
cdr3_nt: TGTGCCAGCCCGGGGACAGGGGAAGAGAGCTATGGCTACACCTTC
cdr3_aa: CASPGTGEESYGYTF

clone_size: once
j_call: TRBJ1-2
d_call: TRBD1
v_call: TRBV2
cdr3_nt: TGTGCCAGCAGTTCCGGACAGGGCAACTATGGCTACACCTTC
cdr3_aa: CASSSGQGNYGYTF

clone_size: .
j_call: TRBJ1-2
d_call: .
v_call: TRBV5-1
cdr3_nt: TGCGCCAGCAGGACAGGATTACGTGAAGGCTACACCTTC
cdr3_aa: CASRTGLREGYTF

clone_size: .
j_call: TRBJ1-1
d_call: TRBD1
v_call: TRBV6-5
cdr3_nt: TGTGCCAGCAGCAAGACAGGGGACACTGAAGCTTTCTTT
cdr3_aa: CASSKTGDTEAFF

clone_size: .
j_call: TRBJ1-1
d_call: .
v_call: TRBV5-1
cdr3_nt: TGCGCCAGCAGCCTGACGCCCCTGACAGACCGGAACACTGAAGCTTTCTTT
cdr3_aa: CASSLTPLTDRNTEAFF

clone_size: .
j_call: TRBJ2-1
d_call: TRBD2
v_call: TRBV5-1
cdr3_nt: TGCGCCAGCAGCGAACTAGCGGCCTCCTACAATGAGCAGTTCTTC
cdr3_aa: CASSELAASYNEQFF

clone_size: .
j_call: TRBJ1-5
d_call: .
v_call: TRBV2
cdr3_nt: TGTGCCAGCAGTGGAGGTTACAGCAATCAGCCCCAGCATTTT
cdr3_aa: CASSGGYSNQPQHF

clone_size: .
j_call: TRBJ1-3
d_call: .
v_call: TRBV19
cdr3_nt: TGTGCCAGTAGTATATCCTCGCAGGGGCGAGGAAACACCATATATTTT
cdr3_aa: CASSISSQGRGNTIYF

clone_size: .
j_call: TRBJ1-6
d_call: TRBD1
v_call: TRBV19
cdr3_nt: TGTGCCAGTAGTATCACAGGGGCCTATAATTCACCCCTCCACTTT
cdr3_aa: CASSITGAYNSPLHF

clone_size: once
j_call: TRBJ2-5
d_call: .
v_call: TRBV28
cdr3_nt: TGTGCCAGCAGTTTAGGAGGGTTGGGAGAGACCCAGTACTTC
cdr3_aa: CASSLGGLGETQYF

clone_size: .
j_call: TRBJ2-3
d_call: TRBD2
v_call: TRBV7-2
cdr3_nt: TGTGCCAGCAGCCCCCGACTAGCGGGGGGCGCAGATACGCAGTATTTT
cdr3_aa: CASSPRLAGGADTQYF

clone_size: .
j_call: TRBJ2-2
d_call: .
v_call: TRBV11-2
cdr3_nt: TGTGCCAGCAGCTTTGAAGGGGCCTCGATTACCGGGGAGCTGTTTTTT
cdr3_aa: CASSFEGASITGELFF

clone_size: .
j_call: TRBJ2-7
d_call: TRBD2
v_call: TRBV9
cdr3_nt: TGTGCCAGCAGCGTAGGTGTTAGCGAGGGCGGGAGACGGAGCGAGCAGTACTTC
cdr3_aa: CASSVGVSEGGRRSEQYF

clone_size: .
j_call: TRBJ2-3
d_call: .
v_call: TRBV11-3
cdr3_nt: TGTGCCAGCAGCTTGACACCTAGCACAGATACGCAGTATTTT
cdr3_aa: CASSLTPSTDTQYF

clone_size: .
j_call: TRBJ2-5
d_call: TRBD2
v_call: TRBV27
cdr3_nt: TGTGCCAGCAGTCTCTTAGGCCGGGGACTAGCGGGAGAGACCCAGTACTTC
cdr3_aa: CASSLLGRGLAGETQYF

clone_size: many
j_call: TRBJ1-5
d_call: TRBD1
v_call: TRBV30
cdr3_nt: TGTGCCTTGGGACAGGGAAATCAGCCCCAGCATTTT
cdr3_aa: CALGQGNQPQHF

clone_size: .
j_call: TRBJ1-6
d_call: .
v_call: TRBV5-8
cdr3_nt: TGTGCCAGCAGCTTGTCCAGATATAATTCACCCCTCCACTTT
cdr3_aa: CASSLSRYNSPLHF

clone_size: .
j_call: TRBJ1-1
d_call: .
v_call: TRBV19
cdr3_nt: TGTGCCAGTAGTTCCCGAACAGGGATAAACACTGAAGCTTTCTTT
cdr3_aa: CASSSRTGINTEAFF

clone_size: .
j_call: TRBJ2-1
d_call: .
v_call: TRBV7-9
cdr3_nt: TGTGCCAGCAGCTTAGGCTATGGCAGGTACAATGAGCAGTTCTTC
cdr3_aa: CASSLGYGRYNEQFF

clone_size: .
j_call: TRBJ2-1
d_call: TRBD1
v_call: TRBV5-1
cdr3_nt: TGCGCCAGCAGCCCCCTCGGACAGGGGGCCAGCAATGAGCAGTTCTTC
cdr3_aa: CASSPLGQGASNEQFF

clone_size: .
j_call: TRBJ1-3
d_call: .
v_call: TRBV10-1
cdr3_nt: TGCGCCAGCAGTGACCGGAGCTCTGGAAACACCATATATTTT
cdr3_aa: CASSDRSSGNTIYF

clone_size: .
j_call: TRBJ2-3
d_call: .
v_call: TRBV7-6
cdr3_nt: TGTGCCAGCAGCTTAGATTCGGGGGACTCTCCCACGCAGTATTTT
cdr3_aa: CASSLDSGDSPTQYF

clone_size: .
j_call: TRBJ2-3
d_call: .
v_call: TRBV7-2
cdr3_nt: TGTGCCAGCAGCTTAGTTAGGGGTTCAGATACGCAGTATTTT
cdr3_aa: CASSLVRGSDTQYF

clone_size: .
j_call: TRBJ1-4
d_call: TRBD1
v_call: TRBV15
cdr3_nt: TGTGCCACCAGCAGAGATGTTTCGGACAGGCTACTGTTTTTT
cdr3_aa: CATSRDVSDRLLFF

clone_size: .
j_call: TRBJ1-1
d_call: TRBD1
v_call: TRBV27
cdr3_nt: TGTGCCAGCAGATTAAAGGGACAGGGTACTGAAGCTTTCTTT
cdr3_aa: CASRLKGQGTEAFF

clone_size: .
j_call: TRBJ2-3
d_call: .
v_call: TRBV24-1
cdr3_nt: TGTGCCACCAGTGGGGTCGGCCAGGCTCACCCCCCAGATACGCAGTATTTT
cdr3_aa: CATSGVGQAHPPDTQYF

clone_size: few
j_call: TRBJ1-1
d_call: TRBD1
v_call: TRBV11-2
cdr3_nt: TGTGCCAGCAGCTCCTGGACAGGGGTATACACTGAAGCTTTCTTT
cdr3_aa: CASSSWTGVYTEAFF

clone_size: .
j_call: TRBJ2-7
d_call: .
v_call: TRBV20-1
cdr3_nt: TGCAGTGCTAGTGTTCAGGGCGTCAACGAGCAGTACTTC
cdr3_aa: CSASVQGVNEQYF

clone_size: .
j_call: TRBJ2-5
d_call: TRBD2
v_call: TRBV5-8
cdr3_nt: TGTGCCAGCAGCGTGGGTAGGACTAGCGGGGGGAAAGAGACCCAGTACTTC
cdr3_aa: CASSVGRTSGGKETQYF

clone_size: .
j_call: TRBJ1-1
d_call: TRBD1
v_call: TRBV18
cdr3_nt: TGTGCCAGCTCGCTTGACAGGGGTACTGAAGCTTTCTTT
cdr3_aa: CASSLDRGTEAFF

clone_size: .
j_call: TRBJ2-2
d_call: .
v_call: TRBV6-1
cdr3_nt: TGTGCCAGCAGCGAAATCGAGGCAATGTGGACCGGGGAGCTGTTTTTT
cdr3_aa: CASSEIEAMWTGELFF

clone_size: once
j_call: TRBJ1-5
d_call: .
v_call: TRBV5-1
cdr3_nt: TGCGCCAGCAGCTTGGATGGGGGCGGTCAGCCCCAGCATTTT
cdr3_aa: CASSLDGGGQPQHF

clone_size: .
j_call: TRBJ1-1
d_call: .
v_call: TRBV14
cdr3_nt: TGTGCCAGCAGCCAAGTCCGGACAGTCAACACTGAAGCTTTCTTT
cdr3_aa: CASSQVRTVNTEAFF

clone_size: once
j_call: TRBJ2-3
d_call: .
v_call: TRBV5-6
cdr3_nt: TGTGCCAGCAGCTTTTGGTTAGCTCGCACAGATACGCAGTATTTT
cdr3_aa: CASSFWLARTDTQYF

clone_size: .
j_call: TRBJ2-3
d_call: TRBD2
v_call: TRBV6-5
cdr3_nt: TGTGCCAGCAGCCCCGGGGTAGCGGGGGTAGATACGCAGTATTTT
cdr3_aa: CASSPGVAGVDTQYF

clone_size: .
j_call: TRBJ2-3
d_call: TRBD1
v_call: TRBV9
cdr3_nt: TGTGCCAGCAGCGCGGGAAGACAGGGAATCACAGATACGCAGTATTTT
cdr3_aa: CASSAGRQGITDTQYF

clone_size: .
j_call: TRBJ2-1
d_call: .
v_call: TRBV6-1
cdr3_nt: TGTGCCAGCAGTGAATTAGGGGAGGAGTCCTACAATGAGCAGTTCTTC
cdr3_aa: CASSELGEESYNEQFF

clone_size: .
j_call: TRBJ1-1
d_call: .
v_call: TRBV5-1
cdr3_nt: TGCGCCAGCAGCTTGCGGGAGACTGAAGCTTTCTTT
cdr3_aa: CASSLRETEAFF